Each of the 26 T cell receptor beta chains below was sequenced from the same sample in a study of T cell changes during pregnancy in multiple sclerosis. The repertoire was sequenced with immunoSEQ multiplex PCR; TCRdb's copy has only in-frame clones and lacks some. Of almost 40,000 clones in the sample, under 95% were seen once. The source material was CD4+ T cells from peripheral blood mononuclear cells, sampled in the second trimester of pregnancy. The receptors originated from a female donor in good health, enrolled as a control in a pregnancy study.

This sequence joins TRBV5-4 and TRBJ2-7; D ambiguous. Deletions cut 1 base from V and 6 bases from J, with 8 bases between. The germline V gene encodes CDR1 SGHNT and CDR2 YYREEE (reference sequence). The CDR3 extends over 12 amino acids. CDR3 DNA: TGTGCCAGCAGCTTGCGGCGCGGCGAGCAGTACTTC. This sequence encodes CASSLRRGEQYF. Full variable domain (outside the CDR3, taken from reference TRBV5-4 and TRBJ2-7): ETGVTQSPTHLIKTRGQQVTLRCSSQSGHNTVSWYQQALGQGPQFIFQYYREEENGRGNFPPRFSGLQFPNYSSELNVNALELDDSALYLCASSLRRGEQYFGPGTRLTVT.

The chain recombines TRBV14 with TRBJ2-3; possibly TRBD2 for D (6 bases). This CDR3 is built from 16 residues. Looked up from germline, CDR1 is SGHDN and CDR2 is FVKESK. V lost 4 bases, J lost 0 bases, and 14 bases lay in between. CDR3 bases: TGTGCCAGCAGCCCCCATGGGACTGGGAGCACAGATACGCAGTATTTT. Translating it yields CASSPHGTGSTDTQYF.

The chain is built from TRBV4-3 and TRBJ1-1; D perhaps matches TRBD1 (6 bases). V was pared by 0 bases and J by 1 base, with 9 bases between. This CDR3 is 15 amino acids long. Germline assignment: CDR1 LGHNA and CDR2 YSLEER. The CDR3 sequence: CASSQDTGKNTEAFF. The CDR3, as DNA: TGCGCCAGCAGCCAAGATACAGGGAAGAACACTGAAGCTTTCTTT.

The chain combines TRBV7-6 with TRBJ2-5; no clear D. Trimming took 2 bases from V and 5 from J, leaving 9 bases between them. This CDR3 contains 13 residues. Germline V gene sequence: CDR1 SGHVS, CDR2 FNYEAQ. CDR3 coding DNA: TGTGCCAGCAGCTTATACAGTCCCGAGACCCAGTACTTC. Encoded protein: CASSLYSPETQYF.

The gene calls are TRBV6-1 and TRBJ1-6, with 7 bases matching TRBD1. Germline values: CDR1 MNHNS, CDR2 SASEGT. The J segment lost 11 bases and the V segment lost 7 bases, leaving 8 bases of the junction unmatched. The CDR3 is made up of 13 amino acids. The CDR3 protein is CASMRQGVPPLHF. CDR3 DNA sequence: TGTGCCAGCATGAGACAGGGTGTGCCACCCCTCCACTTT.

V gene TRBV13 combines with J gene TRBJ1-2; D might be TRBD1 (5 bases). The length of the CDR3 is 15 residues. Germline assignment: CDR1 PRHDT and CDR2 FYEKMQ (reference sequence). V lost 2 bases and J lost 6, with 16 bases in between. CDR3: CASSLYGRERDGYTF. The CDR3 DNA reads as TGTGCCAGCAGCTTATACGGCAGGGAAAGGGATGGCTACACCTTC.

This chain uses TRBV11-2 with TRBJ1-2; D gene uncertain. In germline, CDR1 is SGHAT, CDR2 FQNNGV. The CDR3 is made up of 16 amino acids. Trimming stripped 2 bases from V and 4 bases from J, with 17 bases between. CDR3 sequence (DNA): TGTGCCAGCAGCTTACTAGCAGGCGGTGAGGGCTATGGCTACACCTTC. It yields the protein CASSLLAGGEGYGYTF.

The rearrangement joins TRBV5-4 to TRBJ2-5; 9 bases map to TRBD2. CDR3 length: 15 amino acids. The germline V gene encodes CDR1 SGHNT and CDR2 YYREEE (reference sequence). J was trimmed by 2 bases and V by 4 bases; bases with no gene match: 6. CDR3 DNA: TGTGCCAGCAGCCCCGGGAGCGGGGGGCAAGAGACCCAGTACTTC. As protein: CASSPGSGGQETQYF.

The chain joins TRBV7-9 to TRBJ1-4; TRBD1 agrees at 8 bases. J gave up 8 bases and V 3 bases, and 8 bases lay outside the gene matches. Germline V CDR1 and CDR2: SEHNR, FQNEAQ (reference sequence). CDR3 length equals 15 residues. CDR3 amino acids: CASSFGTGYAEKLFF. The CDR3 DNA reads TGTGCCAGCAGCTTCGGGACAGGATACGCGGAAAAACTGTTTTTT.

The chain combines TRBV7-6 with TRBJ2-2, with TRBD1 identical over 8 bases. This CDR3 is built from 19 residues. Germline V gene sequence: CDR1 SGHVS, CDR2 FNYEAQ. V shed 5 bases, J shed 3 bases, and the junction held 17 bases outside the gene matches. The CDR3 region is CASSLTGTGASGDTGELFF. The CDR3 region has the DNA TGTGCCAGCAGCCTGACCGGGACAGGTGCTAGTGGGGACACCGGGGAGCTGTTTTTT.

Details on this clone: A junction end diverges from the germline sequence, so it may reflect a read error. The chain combines TRBV6-5 with TRBJ1-6, with D perhaps TRBD1 (6 bases). The CDR3 runs to 14 residues. Germline lookup yields CDR1 MNHEY and CDR2 SVGAGI. The CDR3 loop reads CASRRTDYYSPLHF. The CDR3 DNA reads TGTGCCAGCAGACGGACAGACTATTATTCACCCCTCCACTTT.

The chain joins TRBV28 to TRBJ2-7; TRBD2 matches 9 bases. The CDR3 extends over 14 amino acids. After removal of 6 bases from V and 0 bases from J, the junction contained 3 bases not matched to a gene. Germline V lookup: CDR1 MDHEN, CDR2 SYDVKM. The CDR3 nucleotides are TGTGCCAGCAGGACAGCGGGGGGCTCCTACGAGCAGTACTTC. Amino acids: CASRTAGGSYEQYF.

CDR3 amino acids: CSVGRVVGDEAFF. The DNA for the CDR3 is TGCAGCGTTGGCAGGGTTGTTGGGGATGAAGCTTTCTTT. The gene calls are TRBV29-1 and TRBJ1-1; perhaps TRBD1 as D (5 bases). Trimming stripped 4 bases from V and 7 bases from J, with 16 bases between. This CDR3 spans 13 amino acids. Germline lookup yields CDR1 SQVTM and CDR2 ANQGSEA. The variable domain in full, completed from reference TRBV29-1 and TRBJ1-1, reads SAVISQKPSRDICQRGTSLTIQCQVDSQVTMMFWYRQQPGQSLTLIATANQGSEATYESGFVIDKFPISRPNLTFSTLTVSNMSPEDSSIYLCSVGRVVGDEAFFGQGTRLTVV.

The chain is built from TRBV6-1 and TRBJ1-5; 7 nucleotides agree with TRBD1. The CDR3 is 14 residues long. After removal of 6 bases from V and 5 bases from J, the junction contained 7 bases not matched to a gene. Germline CDR1 reads MNHNS; CDR2 reads SASEGT. CDR3 region: CASRRGQVDQPQHF. The CDR3 nucleotides are TGTGCCAGCAGGAGAGGACAGGTCGATCAGCCCCAGCATTTT.

This clone was seen only once. The chain employs TRBV7-2 and TRBJ1-3; D gene unclear. V shed 4 bases and J shed 3 bases, with 7 bases lying between them. In germline, CDR1 is SGHTA, CDR2 FQGNSA. The CDR3 covers 13 residues. The CDR3 here is CASSSEFGNTIYF. CDR3 DNA sequence: TGTGCCAGCAGCTCCGAGTTTGGAAACACCATATATTTT.

V gene TRBV5-8 combines with J gene TRBJ2-7; unclear D gene. Germline CDR1 and CDR2: SGHTS and YDEGEE. This CDR3 has 12 amino acids. Trimming removed 1 base from V and 6 bases from J, with 8 bases in between. The CDR3 loop reads CASSLYRGEQYF. The CDR3 DNA is TGTGCCAGCAGCTTGTATCGCGGCGAGCAGTACTTC.

The chain employs TRBV7-2 and TRBJ1-6, with D possibly matching TRBD1 (5 bases). Germline-derived CDR1 and CDR2 are SGHTA and FQGNSA. V lost 1 base to trimming and J lost 7 bases, with 8 bases between them. This CDR3 comprises 14 residues. The CDR3 sequence: CASSLDRWNSPLHF. CDR3 bases: TGTGCCAGCAGCTTAGACAGGTGGAATTCACCCCTCCACTTT.

The chain employs TRBV6-5 and TRBJ2-7; 8 bases map to TRBD1. The ends lost 1 base at V and 4 bases at J; junction bases unmatched: 6. Germline CDR1 and CDR2: MNHEY and SVGAGI. There are 15 residues in the CDR3. The CDR3: CASSYLGTGDYEQYF. CDR3 in DNA: TGTGCCAGCAGTTACTTGGGGACAGGAGATTACGAGCAGTACTTC.

The rearrangement links TRBV7-6 to TRBJ2-1, with D tentatively TRBD1 (6 bases). V was trimmed by 2 bases and J by 7 bases, leaving 15 bases between them. CDR1 and CDR2 (germline): SGHVS, FNYEAQ. CDR3 length: 15 amino acids. Here the CDR3 reads CASSLWQGSSNEQFF. As DNA, the CDR3 is TGTGCCAGCAGCTTATGGCAGGGGAGTAGTAATGAGCAGTTCTTC. Full variable domain (remainder filled in from reference TRBV7-6 and TRBJ2-1): GAGVSQSPRYKVTKRGQDVALRCDPISGHVSLYWYRQALGQGPEFLTYFNYEAQQDKSGLPNDRFSAERPEGSISTLTIQRTEQRDSAMYRCASSLWQGSSNEQFFGPGTRLTVL.

This clone appeared once. The chain couples TRBV4-3 to TRBJ1-2; D not resolved. V lost 4 bases and J 2 bases, leaving 17 bases between the germline ends. Germline V gene sequence: CDR1 LGHNA, CDR2 YSLEER. The CDR3 runs to 16 residues. DNA of the CDR3: TGCGCCAGCAGCCCATCCCCGGGAGACTCCAACTATGGCTACACCTTC. Translated, it gives CASSPSPGDSNYGYTF.

The chain links TRBV6-1 to TRBJ1-2, with 8 positions matching TRBD1. CDR1 MNHNS and CDR2 SASEGT come from the germline V gene. The J segment lost 8 bases and the V segment lost 6 bases, leaving 8 bases of the junction unmatched. The CDR3 contains 13 residues. CDR3 bases: TGTGCCAGCAGGGAGGACAGGGTGAAGGGCTACACCTTC. Its protein product is CASREDRVKGYTF.

The chain has TRBV5-4 and TRBJ2-5; the match to TRBD2 covers 8 bases. The CDR3 loop spans 16 amino acids. J was trimmed by 0 bases and V by 7 bases; bases with no gene match: 11. CDR1 and CDR2 (germline): SGHNT, YYREEE (reference sequence). The CDR3: CASWYRGGSYQETQYF. DNA of the CDR3: TGTGCCAGCTGGTATCGGGGGGGATCCTACCAAGAGACCCAGTACTTC.

The rearrangement joins TRBV4-3 to TRBJ2-2; a possible D gene is TRBD1 (6 bases). This CDR3 contains 15 residues. CDR1 and CDR2 from the germline V gene are LGHNA and YSLEER. Trimming took 0 bases from V and 11 from J, leaving 16 bases between them. DNA of the CDR3: TGCGCCAGCAGCCAAGACCCCCAAACAGGGCGTGAGCTGTTTTTT. Protein sequence: CASSQDPQTGRELFF.

The chain combines TRBV7-9 with TRBJ1-2; tentative D call: TRBD1 (6 bases). Germline lookup yields CDR1 SEHNR and CDR2 FQNEAQ (reference sequence). CDR3 length equals 13 residues. Trimming took off 6 bases at V and 5 bases at J, with 13 bases between the two ends. CDR3: CASSFRDTYGYTF. CDR3 DNA: TGTGCCAGCAGTTTCCGGGACACTTATGGCTACACCTTC.

This sequence joins TRBV4-3 and TRBJ2-1; the match to TRBD1 covers 7 bases. The CDR3 has 12 residues. Losses at the gene ends were 5 bases for V and 11 bases for J; bases not matched to a gene: 6. CDR1 LGHNA and CDR2 YSLEER come from the germline V gene. The CDR3 DNA sequence: TGCGCCAGCAGCGGGACAGAAAACAAGCAGTTCTTC. This translates into CASSGTENKQFF.

The rearrangement joins TRBV21-1 to TRBJ1-5; the table's D gene call, TRBD1, was not cross checked with the DNA. TRBV21-1 is a listed pseudogene. The CDR3 length is 15 residues. In nucleotides, the CDR3 is TGTGCCAGCAGCAAAGGGGACAGCGACGGTCAGCCCCAGCATTTT. This sequence encodes CASSKGDSDGQPQHF.